This TCR beta chain was recovered during a study of T cell changes during pregnancy in multiple sclerosis. TCRdb's table, derived via immunoSEQ multiplex PCR, lists solely in-frame clones and lacks some. The sample yields tens of thousands of clones, 75% to 95% seen once. The germline CDR1 and CDR2 sequences are GTSNPN and SVGIG (reference sequence). V lost 1 base and J lost 8, with 14 bases in between. The CDR3 has 13 residues. This clone was picked up a small number of times. The source was peripheral blood, collected in the first trimester of pregnancy. V usage is TRBV30 and J usage is TRBJ1-1; tentative D call: TRBD1 (6 bases). This sequence was found in a female donor in good health, enrolled as a control in a pregnancy study. Here the CDR3 reads CAWSERWTAEAFF. The CDR3 DNA reads as TGTGCCTGGAGTGAACGGTGGACAGCGGAAGCTTTCTTT.